This note documents a single T cell receptor (beta chain) sequence. As yet, its antigen is unknown. The data belong to a study of monozygotic twins with inflammatory bowel disease. Investigators extracted total RNA from whole blood and did not sort T cells. Germline values: CDR1 SGHRS, CDR2 YFSETQ. CDR3 length equals 17 residues. Findings of the study overall: Fewer shared clonotypes with others were found in IBD patients than in healthy twins, especially with disease activity.

Amplification used two nested PCRs: roughly 15 cycles, then eight to ten cycles, on TCRalpha/TCRbeta cDNA. TCRdb re-analyzed the 5' RACE reads; it lists each CDR3 protein once, without DNA. The sample has about 160,000 distinct CDR3 sequences, and its top ten clones hold under 3.5%. The chain carries TRBV5-1 and TRBJ2-3; TCRdb proposes TRBD2, but this gene call is untestable without DNA. The sequence was collected from a human donor with ulcerative colitis or Crohn's disease, or a healthy co-twin of an affected twin (not recorded which). Input material: blood. CDR3: CASSQGLAGLGTDTQYF.